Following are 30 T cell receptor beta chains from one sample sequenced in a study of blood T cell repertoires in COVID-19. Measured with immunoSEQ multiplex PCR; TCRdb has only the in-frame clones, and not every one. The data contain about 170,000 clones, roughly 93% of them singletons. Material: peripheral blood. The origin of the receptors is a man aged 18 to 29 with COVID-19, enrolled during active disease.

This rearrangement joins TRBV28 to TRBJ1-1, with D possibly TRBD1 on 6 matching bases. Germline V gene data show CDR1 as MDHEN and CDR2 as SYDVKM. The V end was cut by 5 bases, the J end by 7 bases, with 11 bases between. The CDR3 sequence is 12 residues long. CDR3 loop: CASSPQGREAFF. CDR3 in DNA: TGTGCCAGCAGTCCCCAGGGGCGTGAAGCTTTCTTT.

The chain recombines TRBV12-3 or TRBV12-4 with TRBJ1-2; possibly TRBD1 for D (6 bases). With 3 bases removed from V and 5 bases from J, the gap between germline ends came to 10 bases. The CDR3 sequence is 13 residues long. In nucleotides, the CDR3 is TGTGCCAGCAGTTTGAGGCAGGGGTATGGCTACACCTTC. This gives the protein CASSLRQGYGYTF.

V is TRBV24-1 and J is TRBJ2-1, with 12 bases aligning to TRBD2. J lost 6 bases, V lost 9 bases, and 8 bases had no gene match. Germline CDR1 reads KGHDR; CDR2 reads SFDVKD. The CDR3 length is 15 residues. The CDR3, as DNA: TGTGCCACCGGGGCTCTAGCGGGAGGGCCCAATGAGCAGTTCTTC. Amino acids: CATGALAGGPNEQFF.

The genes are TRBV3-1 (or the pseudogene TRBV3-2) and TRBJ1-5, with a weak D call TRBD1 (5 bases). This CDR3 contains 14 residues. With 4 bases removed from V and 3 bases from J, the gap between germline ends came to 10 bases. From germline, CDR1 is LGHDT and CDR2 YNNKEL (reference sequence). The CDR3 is CASSPQANNQPQHF. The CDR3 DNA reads TGTGCCAGCAGCCCACAGGCCAACAATCAGCCCCAGCATTTT.

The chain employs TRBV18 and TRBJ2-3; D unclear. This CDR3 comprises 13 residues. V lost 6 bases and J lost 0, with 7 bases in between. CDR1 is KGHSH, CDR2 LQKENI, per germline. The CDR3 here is CASSEQSTDTQYF. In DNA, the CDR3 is TGTGCCAGCTCGGAGCAGAGCACAGATACGCAGTATTTT.

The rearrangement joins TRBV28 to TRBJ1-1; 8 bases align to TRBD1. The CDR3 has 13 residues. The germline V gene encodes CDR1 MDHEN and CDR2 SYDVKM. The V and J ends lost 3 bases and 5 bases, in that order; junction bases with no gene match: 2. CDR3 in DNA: TGTGCCAGCAGTTTCACAGGGGGGACTGAAGCTTTCTTT. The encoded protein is CASSFTGGTEAFF.

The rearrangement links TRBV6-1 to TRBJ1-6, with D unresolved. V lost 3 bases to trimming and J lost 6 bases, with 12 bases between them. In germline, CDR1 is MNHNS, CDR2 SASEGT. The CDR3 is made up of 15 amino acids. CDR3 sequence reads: CASSDPVSFNSPLHF. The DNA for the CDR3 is TGTGCCAGCAGTGACCCTGTGAGCTTTAATTCACCCCTCCACTTT.

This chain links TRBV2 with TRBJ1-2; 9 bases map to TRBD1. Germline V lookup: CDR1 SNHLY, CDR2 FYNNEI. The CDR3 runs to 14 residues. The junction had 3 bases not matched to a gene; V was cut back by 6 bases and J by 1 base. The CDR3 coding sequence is TGTGCCAGCAGAAAGACAGGGGGTAACTATGGCTACACCTTC. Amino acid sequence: CASRKTGGNYGYTF.

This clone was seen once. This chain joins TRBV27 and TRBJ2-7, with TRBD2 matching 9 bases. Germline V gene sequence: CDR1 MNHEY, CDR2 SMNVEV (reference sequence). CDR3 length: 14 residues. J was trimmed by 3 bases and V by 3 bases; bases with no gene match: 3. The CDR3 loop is CASSLSGGNYEQYF. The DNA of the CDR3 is TGTGCCAGCAGTTTGAGCGGGGGGAACTACGAGCAGTACTTC.

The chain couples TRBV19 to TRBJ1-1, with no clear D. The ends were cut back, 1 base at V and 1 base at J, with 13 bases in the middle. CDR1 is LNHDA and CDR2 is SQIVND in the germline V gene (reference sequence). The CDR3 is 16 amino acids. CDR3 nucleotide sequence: TGTGCCAGTAGTATAGGGCGGTTCGGCTCGAACACTGAAGCTTTCTTT. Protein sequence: CASSIGRFGSNTEAFF.

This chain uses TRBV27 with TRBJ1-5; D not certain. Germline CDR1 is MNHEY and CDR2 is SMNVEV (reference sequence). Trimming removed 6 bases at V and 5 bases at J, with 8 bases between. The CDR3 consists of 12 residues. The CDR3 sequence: CASSSPYQPQHF. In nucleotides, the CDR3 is TGTGCCAGCAGCTCCCCTTATCAGCCCCAGCATTTT.

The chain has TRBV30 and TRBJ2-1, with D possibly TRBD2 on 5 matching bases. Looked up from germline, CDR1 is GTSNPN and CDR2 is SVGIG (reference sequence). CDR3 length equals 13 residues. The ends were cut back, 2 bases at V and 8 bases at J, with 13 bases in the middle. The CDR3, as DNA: TGTGCCTGGAGTCCCTCGTCGCGGGATGAGCAGTTCTTC. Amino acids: CAWSPSSRDEQFF.

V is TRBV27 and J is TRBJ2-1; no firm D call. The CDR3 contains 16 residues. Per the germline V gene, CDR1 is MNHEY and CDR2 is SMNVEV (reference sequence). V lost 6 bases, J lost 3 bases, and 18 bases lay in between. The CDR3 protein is CASSPPYAVNYNEQFF. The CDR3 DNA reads TGTGCCAGCAGCCCGCCCTACGCGGTGAACTACAATGAGCAGTTCTTC.

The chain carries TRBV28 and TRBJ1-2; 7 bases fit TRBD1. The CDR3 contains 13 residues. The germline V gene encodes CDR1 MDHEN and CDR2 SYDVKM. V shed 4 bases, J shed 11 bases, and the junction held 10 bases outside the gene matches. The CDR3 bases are TGTGCCAGCAGTTCGATGACAGGGTGGTTGTACACCTTC. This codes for CASSSMTGWLYTF.

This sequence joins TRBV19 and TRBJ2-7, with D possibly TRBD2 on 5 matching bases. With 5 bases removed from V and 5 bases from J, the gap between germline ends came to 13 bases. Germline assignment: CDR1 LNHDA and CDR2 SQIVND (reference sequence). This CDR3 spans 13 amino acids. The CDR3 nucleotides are TGTGCCAGTAGTCCAACAACTAGGAACGAGCAGTACTTC. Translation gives CASSPTTRNEQYF.

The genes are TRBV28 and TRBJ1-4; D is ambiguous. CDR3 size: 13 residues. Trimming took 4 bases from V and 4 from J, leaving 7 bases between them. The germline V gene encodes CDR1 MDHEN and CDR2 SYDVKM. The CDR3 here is CASSYRDNEKLFF. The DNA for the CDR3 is TGTGCCAGCAGTTATCGGGATAATGAAAAACTGTTTTTT.

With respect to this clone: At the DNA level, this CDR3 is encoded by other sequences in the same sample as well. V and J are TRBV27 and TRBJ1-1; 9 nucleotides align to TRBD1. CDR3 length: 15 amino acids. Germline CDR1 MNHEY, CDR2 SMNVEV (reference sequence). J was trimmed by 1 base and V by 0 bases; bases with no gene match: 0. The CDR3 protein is CASSLSTGGNTEAFF. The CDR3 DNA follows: TGTGCCAGCAGTTTATCGACAGGGGGGAACACTGAAGCTTTCTTT.

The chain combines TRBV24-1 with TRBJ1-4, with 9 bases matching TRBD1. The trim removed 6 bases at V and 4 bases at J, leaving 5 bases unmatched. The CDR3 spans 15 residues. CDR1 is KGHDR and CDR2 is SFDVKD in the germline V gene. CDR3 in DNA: TGTGCCACCAGTTCAGGGACAGGGAATAATGAAAAACTGTTTTTT. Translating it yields CATSSGTGNNEKLFF.

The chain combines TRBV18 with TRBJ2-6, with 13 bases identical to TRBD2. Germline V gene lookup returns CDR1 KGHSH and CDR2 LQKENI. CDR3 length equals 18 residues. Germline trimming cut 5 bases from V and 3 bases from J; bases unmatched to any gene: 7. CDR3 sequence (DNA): TGTGCCAGCTCAGGACTAGCGGGAGACTTACGTGGGGCCAACGTCCTGACTTTC. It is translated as CASSGLAGDLRGANVLTF.

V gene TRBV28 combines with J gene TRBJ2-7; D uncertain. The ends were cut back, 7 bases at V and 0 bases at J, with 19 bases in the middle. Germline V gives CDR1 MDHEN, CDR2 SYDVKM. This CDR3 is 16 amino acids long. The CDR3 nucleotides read TGTGCCAGCACCTTCAAGGCAGGCTCGAGCTCCTACGAGCAGTACTTC. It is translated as CASTFKAGSSSYEQYF.

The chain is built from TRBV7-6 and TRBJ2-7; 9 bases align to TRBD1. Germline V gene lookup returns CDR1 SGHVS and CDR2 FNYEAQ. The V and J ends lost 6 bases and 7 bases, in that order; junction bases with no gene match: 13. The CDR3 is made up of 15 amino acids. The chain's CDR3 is CASSSAGTGRWEQYF. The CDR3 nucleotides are TGTGCCAGCAGTTCCGCCGGGACAGGGCGGTGGGAGCAGTACTTC.

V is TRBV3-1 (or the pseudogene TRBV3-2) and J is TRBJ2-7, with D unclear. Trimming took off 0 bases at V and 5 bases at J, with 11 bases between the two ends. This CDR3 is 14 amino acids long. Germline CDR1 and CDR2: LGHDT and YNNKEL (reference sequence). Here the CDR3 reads CASSQDRLFHEQYF. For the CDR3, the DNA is TGTGCCAGCAGCCAAGATCGGTTGTTCCACGAGCAGTACTTC.

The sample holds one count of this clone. This CDR3 is CAWSVGGERQFF. The CDR3 DNA follows: TGTGCCTGGAGCGTCGGGGGAGAAAGGCAGTTCTTC. The J gene is TRBJ2-1, the V gene TRBV30; tentatively, D is TRBD2 (6 bases). Germline assignment: CDR1 GTSNPN and CDR2 SVGIG (reference sequence). Trimming removed 3 bases at V and 12 bases at J, with 15 bases between. The CDR3 totals 12 residues.

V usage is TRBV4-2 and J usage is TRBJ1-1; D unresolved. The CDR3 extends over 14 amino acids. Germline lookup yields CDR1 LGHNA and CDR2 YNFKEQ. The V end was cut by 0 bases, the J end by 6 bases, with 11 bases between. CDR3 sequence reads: CASSQDPGSPEAFF. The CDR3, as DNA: TGTGCCAGCAGCCAAGATCCGGGGAGCCCTGAAGCTTTCTTT.

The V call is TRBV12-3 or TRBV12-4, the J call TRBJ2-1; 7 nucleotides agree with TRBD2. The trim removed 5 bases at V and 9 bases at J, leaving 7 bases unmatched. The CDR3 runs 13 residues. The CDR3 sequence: CASSLAGAGEQFF. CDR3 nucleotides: TGTGCCAGCAGTCTTGCGGGAGCTGGTGAGCAGTTCTTC.

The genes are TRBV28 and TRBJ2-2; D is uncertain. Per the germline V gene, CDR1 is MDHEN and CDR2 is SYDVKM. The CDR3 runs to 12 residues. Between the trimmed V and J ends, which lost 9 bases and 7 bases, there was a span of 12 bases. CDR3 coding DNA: TGTGCCAGTCGGAGTGAGATCGGGGAGCTGTTTTTT. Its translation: CASRSEIGELFF.

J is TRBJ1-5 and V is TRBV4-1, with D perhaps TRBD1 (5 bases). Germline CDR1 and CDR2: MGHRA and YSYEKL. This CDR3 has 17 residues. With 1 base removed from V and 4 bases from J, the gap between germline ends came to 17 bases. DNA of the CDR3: TGCGCCAGCAGCCAAGGCCCCGTGAGCGGGGGGAATCAGCCCCAGCATTTT. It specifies CASSQGPVSGGNQPQHF.

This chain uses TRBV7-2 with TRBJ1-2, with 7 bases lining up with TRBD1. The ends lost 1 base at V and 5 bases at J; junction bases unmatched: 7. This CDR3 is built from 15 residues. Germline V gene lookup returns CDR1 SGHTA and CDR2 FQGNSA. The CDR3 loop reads CASSLVFRQGYGYTF. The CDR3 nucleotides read TGTGCCAGCAGCTTAGTGTTTCGACAGGGATATGGCTACACCTTC.

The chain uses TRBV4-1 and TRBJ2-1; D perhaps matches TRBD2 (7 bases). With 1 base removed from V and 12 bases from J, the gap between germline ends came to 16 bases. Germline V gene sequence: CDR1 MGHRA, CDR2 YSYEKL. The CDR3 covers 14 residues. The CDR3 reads CASSQAFGGGRQFF. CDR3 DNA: TGCGCCAGCAGCCAAGCATTTGGGGGCGGGAGGCAGTTCTTC.

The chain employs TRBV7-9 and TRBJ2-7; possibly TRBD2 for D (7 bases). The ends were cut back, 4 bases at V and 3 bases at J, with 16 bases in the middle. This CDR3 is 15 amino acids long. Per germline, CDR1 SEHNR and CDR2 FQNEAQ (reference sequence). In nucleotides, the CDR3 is TGTGCCAGCAGCTGGGAGGGGGAGAAGGACTACGAGCAGTACTTC. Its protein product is CASSWEGEKDYEQYF. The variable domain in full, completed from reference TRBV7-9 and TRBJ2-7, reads DTGVSQNPRHKITKRGQNVTFRCDPISEHNRLYWYRQTLGQGPEFLTYFQNEAQLEKSRLLSDRFSAERPKGSFSTLEIQRTEQGDSAMYLCASSWEGEKDYEQYFGPGTRLTVT.